Listed here are 6 T cell receptor beta chains from one sample, sequenced in a study of human T cells and chemical hapten exposure. Time point: patch test 2, 6 weeks after DPC sensitization. Described treatment: therapeutic diphenylcyclopropenone sensitization with weekly scalp DPC. TCRdb re-called the RACE reads through MiXCR, storing one row per CDR3 protein. Among nearly 95,000 distinct CDR3 sequences listed, approximately 11% were seen once. Sequences were derived from whole blood, sampled in connection with sensitization to the hapten diphenylcyclopropenone (DPC). These receptors were taken from a man between 35 and 55 years old with alopecia areata. Some clones in this sample may be carry-over from other donors' samples.

A few counts support this clonotype. CDR3 sequence: CASSQIPGLAGFTDTQYF. The CDR3 DNA reads as TGTGCCAGCAGCCAAATTCCGGGACTAGCGGGATTCACAGATACGCAGTATTTT. This chain joins TRBV6-2 or TRBV6-3 and TRBJ2-3; 13 positions agree with TRBD2. Losses at the gene ends were 6 bases for V and 2 bases for J; bases not matched to a gene: 11. CDR1 is MNHEY, CDR2 SVGEGT, per germline. This CDR3 has 18 amino acids.

The chain combines TRBV9 with TRBJ2-5; D is unclear. The length of the CDR3 is 12 residues. Germline values: CDR1 SGDLS, CDR2 YYNGEE. Trimming took off 3 bases at V and 3 bases at J, with 6 bases between the two ends. The CDR3 DNA sequence: TGTGCCAGCAGCGAGCATGAAGAGACCCAGTACTTC. It codes for CASSEHEETQYF.

The J gene is TRBJ2-5, the V gene TRBV19; 7 bases line up with TRBD1. Trimming removed 9 bases from V and 4 bases from J; junction bases left unmatched: 14. CDR1 is LNHDA, CDR2 SQIVND, per germline (reference sequence). This CDR3 contains 15 residues. The CDR3 coding sequence is TGTGCCAGCGCGTGGGAGACAGGGTCAGCAGAGACCCAGTACTTC. It codes for CASAWETGSAETQYF.

There are many counts of this clonotype. V is TRBV7-9 and J is TRBJ2-1, with D possibly matching TRBD2 (5 bases). Germline CDR1 reads SEHNR; CDR2 reads FQNEAQ (reference sequence). V was trimmed by 0 bases and J by 3 bases, leaving 12 bases between them. The CDR3 loop spans 16 amino acids. CDR3 in amino acids: CASSLAGGLLYNEQFF. Written as DNA, the CDR3 is TGTGCCAGCAGCTTAGCGGGCGGGCTCCTCTACAATGAGCAGTTCTTC.

This clonotype appeared a few times. The V and J genes are TRBV7-9 and TRBJ1-2; 8 nucleotides align to TRBD1. The trim removed 5 bases at V and 4 bases at J, leaving 12 bases unmatched. Germline assignment: CDR1 SEHNR and CDR2 FQNEAQ (reference sequence). The length of the CDR3 is 16 residues. The CDR3 DNA reads TGTGCCAGCAGCGTCGGACAGGGCCCGATGAGCTATGGCTACACCTTC. Translated, it gives CASSVGQGPMSYGYTF.

CDR3 residues: CASSYSTRTGSYEQYF. CDR3 nucleotide sequence: TGTGCCAGCAGTTACTCGACAAGGACAGGGAGCTACGAGCAGTACTTC. This chain joins TRBV6-6 and TRBJ2-7; 8 nucleotides align to TRBD1. There are 16 residues in the CDR3. J was trimmed by 3 bases and V by 0 bases; bases with no gene match: 7. In germline, CDR1 is MNHNY, CDR2 SVGAGI (reference sequence).